A selection of T cell receptor beta chains follows, all from one sample in a study of blood T cell repertoires in COVID-19. Generated by immunoSEQ multiplex PCR, the TCRdb table keeps only in-frame clones and is missing some. The repertoire holds some 190,000 clones, with about 80% as singletons. The material sequenced was peripheral blood. Receptors were obtained from a woman in her forties or fifties with active or convalescent COVID-19. Each CDR3 is given with its conserved first and last residue. The D gene is left open where the match is weak. Expanded clones get a size class; other rows say once, few or many, or leave the size out.

j_call clone_size v_call d_call cdr3_aa cdr3_nt
TRBJ1-4 few TRBV9 NA CASSVGLGGRVANEKLFF TGTGCCAGCAGCGTAGGCCTTGGTGGCAGGGTGGCTAATGAAAAACTGTTTTTT
TRBJ1-2 NA TRBV19 TRBD1 CASSMRQGTPPFF TGTGCCAGTAGTATGCGACAGGGAACTCCTCCGTTCTTC
TRBJ1-4 NA TRBV3-1/TRBV3-2 NA CASSLRQGGEKLFF TGTGCCAGCAGCCTAAGGCAGGGCGGTGAAAAACTGTTTTTT
TRBJ2-3 NA TRBV28 TRBD1 CASSPGQTGNTDTQYF TGTGCCAGCAGTCCCGGCCAGACAGGGAACACAGATACGCAGTATTTT
TRBJ1-5 NA TRBV9 NA CASSVGPGSGSDQPQHF TGTGCCAGCAGCGTAGGGCCCGGATCAGGGTCCGATCAGCCCCAGCATTTT
TRBJ1-1 NA TRBV20-1 TRBD1 CSASPPRDSNTEAFF TGCAGTGCTAGTCCGCCCCGGGACAGTAACACTGAAGCTTTCTTT
TRBJ1-2 NA TRBV9 NA CASSFGTRDGYTF TGTGCCAGCAGCTTCGGGACACGAGATGGCTACACCTTC
TRBJ2-1 NA TRBV5-1 NA CASSRGGRDNEQFF TGCGCCAGCAGCAGAGGGGGGAGGGACAATGAGCAGTTCTTC
TRBJ2-5 NA TRBV7-2 TRBD2 CASSPTSGGARRETQYF TGTGCCAGCAGCCCGACTAGCGGGGGGGCCCGCAGAGAGACCCAGTACTTC
TRBJ2-7 NA TRBV6-2/TRBV6-3 NA CASSNLDGTYEQYF TGTGCCAGCAGTAACCTGGACGGGACCTACGAGCAGTACTTC
TRBJ1-6 NA TRBV15 TRBD1 CATSRDDRGVAPLHF TGTGCCACCAGCAGAGATGACAGGGGGGTGGCACCCCTCCACTTT
TRBJ2-7 NA TRBV6-5 NA CASKGGGVSSYEQYF TGTGCCAGCAAAGGGGGCGGGGTTAGCTCCTACGAGCAGTACTTC
TRBJ1-2 NA TRBV3-1/TRBV3-2 NA CASSQGRGYTF TGTGCCAGCAGCCAAGGCCGGGGCTACACCTTC
TRBJ1-1 NA TRBV5-6 TRBD1 CASSGARDREGTEAFF TGTGCCAGCAGCGGAGCCCGGGACAGGGAAGGCACTGAAGCTTTCTTT
TRBJ2-3 NA TRBV11-2 TRBD2 CASSLSGSQGTDTQYF TGTGCCAGCAGCCTTAGCGGGAGTCAGGGCACAGATACGCAGTATTTT
TRBJ2-1 NA TRBV5-3 TRBD2 CARRPRLGGGAVEQFF TGTGCCAGAAGGCCCCGGTTAGGCGGGGGGGCCGTTGAGCAGTTCTTC
TRBJ1-1 few TRBV5-6 TRBD1 CASSLGTGGMNTEAFF TGTGCCAGCAGCTTGGGGACAGGGGGAATGAACACTGAAGCTTTCTTT
TRBJ2-1 NA TRBV4-3 TRBD2 CASSRQRGERGGYNEQFF TGCGCCAGCAGCCGCCAGAGAGGCGAGCGGGGGGGGTACAATGAGCAGTTCTTC
TRBJ2-1 NA TRBV11-1 NA CASTRGDEQFF TGTGCCAGCACCCGCGGCGATGAGCAGTTCTTC